Listed below are T cell receptor beta chains from one sample, sequenced in a study of early T cells in non-severe SARS-CoV-2 infection. One entry per CDR3 protein, called by TCRdb with MiXCR from the 5' RACE reads. The sample lists about 80,000 distinct CDR3 sequences, less than 15% occurring once. The material was whole blood, obtained at baseline. These TCRs come from an adult who was a healthcare worker with PCR-confirmed SARS-CoV-2 infection or an uninfected control (not recorded which). The donor label of this sample is uncertain. Both conserved end residues are part of each CDR3. D genes are given only for firm matches. Clone size appears in some rows only: once, few, many, or a class for an expanded clone.

>-|TRBV7-3|-|TRBJ1-1
TGTGCCAGCAGCGTGGACAGTAACACTGAAGCTTTCTTT
CASSVDSNTEAFF
>few|TRBV11-3|TRBD2|TRBJ2-5
TGTGCCAGCAGCCCAAGACTAGCGGGGCCAGAGACCCAGTACTTC
CASSPRLAGPETQYF
>few|TRBV5-1|-|TRBJ2-3
TGCGCCAGCAGCTTGGCGGCAGGGGAAGATACGCAGTATTTT
CASSLAAGEDTQYF
>-|TRBV20-1|-|TRBJ2-1
TGCAGTGCCGAGGATAAGAATCTTGAGCAGTTCTTC
CSAEDKNLEQFF
>many|TRBV27|-|TRBJ2-1
TGTGCCAGCAGTTTAGGGGGCAGGGGAGGACTCCGATACAATGAGCAGTTCTTC
CASSLGGRGGLRYNEQFF
>many|TRBV29-1|-|TRBJ2-7
TGCAGCGTTGGAGGGGGACTGGGGACCTACGAGCAGTACTTC
CSVGGGLGTYEQYF
>few|TRBV5-5|-|TRBJ1-1
TGTGCCAGCAGCTTGGCTACCCCGGGGACTGAAGCTTTCTTT
CASSLATPGTEAFF
>few|TRBV4-2|-|TRBJ2-5
TGTGCCAGCAGCCACCAGGAAGTGAATTACTTC
CASSHQEVNYF
>many|TRBV27|-|TRBJ2-7
TGTGCCAGCAGTCCCCGGGCAATCTACGAGCAGTACTTC
CASSPRAIYEQYF
>few|TRBV30|-|TRBJ2-3
TGTGCCTCAACCCCGTCAGGGGGGGGCCAAACAGATACGCAGTATTTT
CASTPSGGGQTDTQYF
>few|TRBV9|-|TRBJ2-6
TGTGCCAGCAAAGAGGGGTCCGGGGCCAACGTCCTGACTTTC
CASKEGSGANVLTF
>-|TRBV10-3|TRBD2|TRBJ2-3
TGTGCCATCAGTGAGTCGGGGCCTAGCGGGAGTCTTTCAGATACGCAGTATTTT
CAISESGPSGSLSDTQYF
>-|TRBV6-1|-|TRBJ2-7
TGTGCCAGCAGTGAAAGGGCCCCAGCGGAGGGGTACGAGCAGTACTTC
CASSERAPAEGYEQYF
>few|TRBV6-2/TRBV6-3|TRBD1|TRBJ2-7
TGTGCCAGCAGTTACATCGGGACAGTCTTCTACGAGCAGTACTTC
CASSYIGTVFYEQYF
>few|TRBV6-1|-|TRBJ1-3
TGTGCCAGCAGTGAACAAGAATCATCTGGAAACACCATATATTTT
CASSEQESSGNTIYF
>-|TRBV19|TRBD1|TRBJ1-6
TGTGCCAGTACCACGAACCGGGACAGAAATTCACCCCTCCACTTT
CASTTNRDRNSPLHF
>-|TRBV10-1|-|TRBJ1-6
TGCGCCAGCAGTATTCTCCGGAGTAACTCACCCCTCCACTTT
CASSILRSNSPLHF
>-|TRBV30|-|TRBJ1-1
TGTGCCTGGACAGGGCACACTGAAGCTTTCTTT
CAWTGHTEAFF
>few|TRBV15|TRBD1|TRBJ2-3
TGTGCCACCAGCAGAGATGGGACAGGGGGTGGGACAGATACGCAGTATTTT
CATSRDGTGGGTDTQYF
>many|TRBV6-4|TRBD2|TRBJ2-2
TGTGCCAGCAGCCCCAGCGGGGGGAGTACCGGGGAGCTGTTTTTT
CASSPSGGSTGELFF
>many|TRBV7-9|TRBD2|TRBJ2-1
TGTGCCAGCAGCGCTAGCGGGGGGGTTGACTATGAGCAGTTCTTC
CASSASGGVDYEQFF
>large|TRBV7-6|-|TRBJ2-7
TGTGCCAGCAGCTTAGCGCGACAGTACGAGCAGTACTTC
CASSLARQYEQYF